The clone carrying this TCR beta chain has only a few counts. Its antigen is unidentified. The source of the sample is a study of vaccination and CD4 T cells after COVID-19. Study summary: In culture, cells were exposed to overlapping spike peptides from SARS-CoV-2, HCoV-NL63, HCoV-OC43 and HCoV-229E. Cultures that served as controls received a CEFX pool, an HIV-1 Nef pool, or no peptide.

CD4+ T cells that had been cultured provided DNA sequenced with the Oncomine TCR Beta short-read assay. TCRdb called the PCR reads again in MiXCR, with one record for every CDR3 protein. Seen here are about 24,000 distinct CDR3 sequences, 49% observed once, and the top ten hold about 5.9%. This sample's treatment: roughly 11-day PBMC culture with coronavirus spike peptide pools or control peptides (ViraFEST assay). Around 2.1 million PBMCs went into each well for culture with around 9.2 IU/ml IL-2 and around 10 ug/ml peptide pools. Trimming pared 5 bases from V and 8 bases from J, leaving 18 bases between. In germline, CDR1 is SGHVS, CDR2 FQNEAQ. The CDR3 is 14 amino acids.

Sequencing was performed on CD4+ T cells from blood, cultured in vitro. The V and J genes are TRBV7-8 and TRBJ1-2, with a weak D call TRBD1 (5 bases). The sequence derives from a human donor who had recovered from COVID-19. The CDR3: CASSLNQGAGGYTF. Here the CDR3 DNA reads TGTGCCAGCAGCCTGAACCAGGGCGCCGGGGGCTACACCTTC. Filled out from reference TRBV7-8 and TRBJ1-2, the complete variable domain reads GAGVSQSPRYKVAKRGQDVALRCDPISGHVSLFWYQQALGQGPEFLTYFQNEAQLDKSGLPSDRFFAERPEGSVSTLKIQRTQQEDSAVYLCASSLNQGAGGYTFGSGTRLTVV.